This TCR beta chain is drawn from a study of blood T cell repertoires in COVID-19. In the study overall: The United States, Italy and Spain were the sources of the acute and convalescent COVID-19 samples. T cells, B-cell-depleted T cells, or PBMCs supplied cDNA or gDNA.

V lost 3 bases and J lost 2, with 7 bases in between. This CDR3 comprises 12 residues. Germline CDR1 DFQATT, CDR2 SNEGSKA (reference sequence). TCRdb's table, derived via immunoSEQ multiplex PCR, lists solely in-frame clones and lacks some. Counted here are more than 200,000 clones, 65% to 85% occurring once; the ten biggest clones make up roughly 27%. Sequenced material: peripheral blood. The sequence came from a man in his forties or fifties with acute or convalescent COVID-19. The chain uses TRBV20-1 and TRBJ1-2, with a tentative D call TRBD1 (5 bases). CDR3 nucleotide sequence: TGCAGTGCTAGTCCAGGGAACTATGGCTACACCTTC. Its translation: CSASPGNYGYTF.